Following are 20 T cell receptor beta chains from one sample sequenced in a study of blood T cell repertoires in COVID-19. Sequencing was performed with immunoSEQ multiplex PCR; in TCRdb, only in-frame clones are kept and a portion is missing. Here the sample spans roughly 200,000 clones, 80% to 85% being singletons. The sample comprised peripheral blood. The receptors were gathered from a man in his forties or fifties with active or convalescent COVID-19.

V gene TRBV3-1 (or the pseudogene TRBV3-2) combines with J gene TRBJ1-1, with D maybe TRBD1 (6 bases). Deletions cut 4 bases from V and 1 base from J, with 10 bases between. Germline V gives CDR1 LGHDT, CDR2 YNNKEL (reference sequence). The CDR3 sequence is 14 residues long. CDR3: CASSLQGSNTEAFF. The CDR3, as DNA: TGTGCCAGCAGCCTACAGGGTTCGAACACTGAAGCTTTCTTT.

The rearrangement joins TRBV5-1 to TRBJ2-7, with a weak D call TRBD1 (6 bases). CDR1 SGHRS and CDR2 YFSETQ come from the germline V gene. The CDR3 has 15 amino acids. V was shortened by 0 bases and J by 5 bases, with 15 bases between the two germline ends. Here the CDR3 DNA reads TGCGCCAGCAGCTTGGAAGGCAGGGGTTCCCACGAGCAGTACTTC. This translates into CASSLEGRGSHEQYF.

The chain recombines TRBV2 with TRBJ1-4; 7 nucleotides line up with TRBD1. The V and J ends lost 5 bases and 6 bases, in that order; junction bases with no gene match: 6. The germline CDR1 and CDR2 sequences are SNHLY and FYNNEI. The CDR3 loop spans 14 amino acids. The CDR3 protein is CASSRQGRYEKLFF. In DNA, the CDR3 is TGTGCCAGCAGTCGACAGGGACGGTATGAAAAACTGTTTTTT.

The chain couples TRBV2 to TRBJ1-5; unclear D gene. The V gene lost 8 bases and the J gene lost 6 bases, with 14 bases spanning the gap. Germline V gene data show CDR1 as SNHLY and CDR2 as FYNNEI. The CDR3 has 13 amino acids. The CDR3 region has the DNA TGTGCCAGCGCTCAAACGGGTGTTCAGCCCCAGCATTTT. The encoded protein is CASAQTGVQPQHF.

The V and J genes are TRBV10-3 and TRBJ2-3; tentatively, D is TRBD1 (5 bases). The CDR3 consists of 14 residues. V was pared by 0 bases and J by 2 bases, with 6 bases between. In germline, CDR1 is ENHRY, CDR2 SYGVKD. DNA for the CDR3: TGTGCCATCAGTGAGTCGACAGACACAGATACGCAGTATTTT. Its translation: CAISESTDTDTQYF.

Here the CDR3 reads CASSLSEDGSYEQYF. The CDR3 region has the DNA TGCGCCAGCAGTCTTTCGGAGGACGGGTCCTACGAGCAGTACTTC. The chain uses TRBV4-1 and TRBJ2-7, with D tentatively TRBD2 (5 bases). Germline CDR1 is MGHRA and CDR2 is YSYEKL. Trimming removed 6 bases from V and 1 base from J, with 16 bases in between. This CDR3 region has 15 residues.

J is TRBJ1-6 and V is TRBV28, with D hard to call. Germline-derived CDR1 and CDR2 are MDHEN and SYDVKM. This CDR3 region has 13 residues. Deletions cut 6 bases from V and 4 bases from J, with 7 bases between. DNA for the CDR3: TGTGCCAGCAGAGCGGGGTATAATTCACCCCTCCACTTT. Protein product: CASRAGYNSPLHF.

The chain uses TRBV7-2 and TRBJ2-2, with a tentative D call TRBD2 (5 bases). V lost 1 base and J 9 bases, leaving 9 bases between the germline ends. The CDR3 extends over 13 amino acids. CDR1 is SGHTA, CDR2 FQGNSA, per germline. In DNA form, the CDR3 reads TGTGCCAGCAGCTTAGGCGGGCGTAGGGAGCTGTTTTTT. Its protein is CASSLGGRRELFF.

The rearrangement links TRBV5-6 to TRBJ1-2; perhaps TRBD1 as D (6 bases). The CDR3 runs to 15 residues. Deletions cut 0 bases from V and 3 bases from J, with 12 bases between. CDR1 SGHDT and CDR2 YYEEEE come from the germline V gene. CDR3 nucleotide sequence: TGTGCCAGCAGCTTGGTTTCGGCAGGGGACTATGGCTACACCTTC. Translating it yields CASSLVSAGDYGYTF.

The rearrangement joins TRBV7-9 to TRBJ1-1; D remains unclear. Trimming left V 5 bases short and J 4 bases short, with 8 bases between. CDR3 length equals 12 residues. Germline CDR1 is SEHNR and CDR2 is FQNEAQ (reference sequence). The CDR3 spells CASSPTGTEAFF. CDR3 DNA sequence: TGTGCCAGCAGCCCCACCGGCACTGAAGCTTTCTTT.

The V gene is TRBV11-3, the J gene TRBJ2-1; the D gene is possibly TRBD1 (7 bases). Trimming cost V 3 bases and J 4 bases, with 13 bases left between them. This CDR3 spans 15 amino acids. Germline loops: CDR1 SGHNT, CDR2 YENEEA. CDR3 region: CASSFRQGGYNEQFF. The CDR3 DNA sequence: TGTGCCAGCAGCTTTCGACAGGGAGGTTACAATGAGCAGTTCTTC.

The J gene is TRBJ2-7, the V gene TRBV5-6; no reliable D call. Trimming pared 1 base from V and 2 bases from J, leaving 7 bases between. The CDR3 runs 13 residues. Germline V CDR1 and CDR2: SGHDT, YYEEEE. In DNA, the CDR3 is TGTGCCAGCAGCTTGTCCGCAGCCTACGAGCAGTACTTC. It codes for CASSLSAAYEQYF.

V is TRBV4-3 and J is TRBJ2-7; a possible D gene is TRBD1 (5 bases). This CDR3 is built from 14 residues. The V gene's germline CDR1 is LGHNA and CDR2 YSLEER. Trimming cost V 0 bases and J 2 bases, with 8 bases left between them. CDR3 sequence reads: CASSQETGTYEQYF. The DNA for the CDR3 is TGCGCCAGCAGCCAAGAAACAGGAACCTACGAGCAGTACTTC.

The V gene is TRBV5-5, the J gene TRBJ2-7; D ambiguous. V lost 2 bases, J lost 3 bases, and 15 bases lay in between. The CDR3 sequence is 15 residues long. CDR1 is SGHKS, CDR2 YYEKEE, per germline (reference sequence). The CDR3 loop reads CASSFSANPNYEQYF. CDR3 nucleotide sequence: TGTGCCAGCAGCTTCAGCGCAAATCCAAACTACGAGCAGTACTTC. Complete variable domain (other parts from reference TRBV5-5 and TRBJ2-7): DAGVTQSPTHLIKTRGQQVTLRCSPISGHKSVSWYQQVLGQGPQFIFQYYEKEERGRGNFPDRFSARQFPNYSSELNVNALLLGDSALYLCASSFSANPNYEQYFGPGTRLTVT.

This clone was detected a few times. The rearrangement uses TRBV18 and TRBJ1-1; 9 nucleotides agree with TRBD1. Per the germline V gene, CDR1 is KGHSH and CDR2 is LQKENI. The CDR3 length is 14 residues. Unmatched junction bases numbered 2, after V lost 3 bases and J lost 3 bases. The CDR3 DNA reads TGTGCCAGCTCACCGGGACAGGGTCACACTGAAGCTTTCTTT. This encodes CASSPGQGHTEAFF.

Written as DNA, the CDR3 is TGTGCCAGCAGTTTATTTGGGCAGGGTGAAGCTTTCTTT. It translates to CASSLFGQGEAFF. V is TRBV12-3 or TRBV12-4 and J is TRBJ1-1; a possible D gene is TRBD1 (5 bases). V lost 2 bases to trimming and J lost 7 bases, with 11 bases between them. The CDR3 has 13 residues.

This rearrangement joins TRBV4-1 to TRBJ1-5; unclear D gene. Germline lookup yields CDR1 MGHRA and CDR2 YSYEKL. This CDR3 comprises 16 residues. Trimming stripped 0 bases from V and 1 base from J, with 10 bases between. The DNA for the CDR3 is TGCGCCAGCAGCCAAGAAGCTTACGGGAGCAATCAGCCCCAGCATTTT. Translated: CASSQEAYGSNQPQHF.

The rearrangement uses TRBV6-1 and TRBJ2-6; 9 bases fit TRBD1. This CDR3 region has 19 residues. Germline V lookup: CDR1 MNHNS, CDR2 SASEGT. With V trimmed by 2 bases and J by 4 bases, 12 bases remained unmatched. CDR3 sequence: CASSEFSLGQGVGANVLTF. The CDR3 region has the DNA TGTGCCAGCAGTGAATTCAGTCTGGGACAGGGCGTAGGGGCCAACGTCCTGACTTTC.

The chain employs TRBV25-1 and TRBJ1-4; tentatively, D is TRBD1 (5 bases). The length of the CDR3 is 12 residues. CDR1 and CDR2 (germline): MGHDK, SYGVNS. The V and J ends lost 3 bases and 7 bases respectively, with 6 bases between them. The CDR3: CASSDRVEKLFF. The CDR3 coding sequence is TGTGCCAGCAGTGACAGGGTTGAAAAACTGTTTTTT.

This clone turned up a few times. CDR3 in DNA: TGTGCCAGCAGCCCTTTTTGGGGAGAGAGCACAGATACGCAGTATTTT. Translation: CASSPFWGESTDTQYF. The J gene is TRBJ2-3, the V gene TRBV9, with TRBD2 as a possible D gene (5 bases). This CDR3 spans 16 amino acids. V lost 4 bases, J lost 0 bases, and 15 bases lay in between. Per the germline V gene, CDR1 is SGDLS and CDR2 is YYNGEE.